The 21 T cell receptor beta chains given below trace back to one sample, sequenced in a study of blood T cell repertoires in COVID-19 (TCRdb year 2020). The library was generated by the immunoSEQ multiplex PCR assay. Entries here come from immuneACCESS through TCRdb and include only in-frame sequences with V and J called. Some clones fail to appear in such tables; in the studies checked, an unresolved V gene covers under half of the shortfall, and the cause of the remainder is unknown. For this sample there are about 150,000 clones; about 88% appear just once. The ten top clones hold around 6.5% of the sample. Specimen: PBMCs or T cells enriched from blood (not recorded which). These TCRs come from a woman between 45 and 60 years old who had recovered from COVID-19.

The chain couples TRBV7-2 to TRBJ1-1; 7 nucleotides agree with TRBD1. V was clipped by 3 bases and J by 5 bases; unmatched bases: 12. This CDR3 is 16 amino acids long. CDR1 is SGHTA, CDR2 FQGNSA, per germline. This CDR3 is CASSFGWGQGGTEAFF. The CDR3 DNA reads as TGTGCCAGCAGCTTCGGTTGGGGGCAGGGGGGAACTGAAGCTTTCTTT.

This clone has only one observation. The CDR3 DNA reads TGTGCCAGCAGTTCGGGACAGGTCACCTACGAGCAGTACTTC. The encoded protein is CASSSGQVTYEQYF. The chain has TRBV6-6 and TRBJ2-7; 8 bases agree with TRBD1. V lost 4 bases and J lost 2; bases outside the gene matches: 4. The CDR3 sequence is 14 residues long. Germline lookup yields CDR1 MNHNY and CDR2 SVGAGI (reference sequence).

The chain employs TRBV5-1 and TRBJ1-4; possibly TRBD1 for D (6 bases). This CDR3 has 16 residues. The germline V gene encodes CDR1 SGHRS and CDR2 YFSETQ. Trimming took 2 bases from V and 2 from J, leaving 13 bases between them. CDR3 protein: CASSLTGKGTNEKLFF. The CDR3 DNA reads as TGCGCCAGCAGCTTAACAGGGAAGGGGACTAATGAAAAACTGTTTTTT.

V usage is TRBV13 and J usage is TRBJ2-1; D not resolved. The CDR3 sequence is 17 residues long. Germline V lookup: CDR1 PRHDT, CDR2 FYEKMQ (reference sequence). V gave up 5 bases and J gave up 8 bases, with 25 bases separating them. The CDR3 loop is CASSRRTKRHGYDEQFF. CDR3 sequence (DNA): TGTGCCAGCAGCCGCCGAACGAAGCGTCACGGCTATGATGAGCAGTTCTTC.

This clone has only one observation. This rearrangement joins TRBV19 to TRBJ2-1; D uncertain. Germline V CDR1 and CDR2: LNHDA, SQIVND (reference sequence). The ends were cut back, 3 bases at V and 5 bases at J, with 8 bases in the middle. This CDR3 is 13 amino acids long. The CDR3: CASSMATNNEQFF. In DNA, the CDR3 is TGTGCCAGTAGTATGGCCACTAACAATGAGCAGTTCTTC.

This chain connects TRBV5-5 to TRBJ2-4, with TRBD2 as a possible D gene (6 bases). V was pared by 4 bases and J by 6 bases, with 17 bases between. There are 15 residues in the CDR3. Looked up from germline, CDR1 is SGHKS and CDR2 is YYEKEE (reference sequence). The CDR3 spells CASSGGPSALNIQYF. CDR3 sequence (DNA): TGTGCCAGCAGCGGCGGTCCTAGCGCACTAAACATTCAGTACTTC.

The genes are TRBV5-4 and TRBJ1-2, with 9 bases that match TRBD1. Germline V lookup: CDR1 SGHNT, CDR2 YYREEE (reference sequence). CDR3 length equals 14 residues. The trim removed 4 bases at V and 1 base at J, leaving 2 bases unmatched. The CDR3 bases are TGTGCCAGCAGCGCGGGACAGGGTAACTATGGCTACACCTTC. Its protein product is CASSAGQGNYGYTF. Full variable domain (rest looked up from reference TRBV5-4 and TRBJ1-2): ETGVTQSPTHLIKTRGQQVTLRCSSQSGHNTVSWYQQALGQGPQFIFQYYREEENGRGNFPPRFSGLQFPNYSSELNVNALELDDSALYLCASSAGQGNYGYTFGSGTRLTVV.

V gene TRBV3-1 (or the pseudogene TRBV3-2) combines with J gene TRBJ2-2, with 11 nucleotides matching TRBD1. CDR1 and CDR2 from the germline V gene are LGHDT and YNNKEL (reference sequence). After removal of 2 bases from V and 6 bases from J, the junction contained 5 bases not matched to a gene. This CDR3 has 16 amino acids. The CDR3 DNA follows: TGTGCCAGCAGCCAACGGACAGGGGGCCAGGCCGGGGAGCTGTTTTTT. As protein: CASSQRTGGQAGELFF.

The genes are TRBV14 and TRBJ1-1; 8 nucleotides match TRBD1. CDR3 size: 14 residues. The V and J ends lost 1 base and 6 bases, in that order; junction bases with no gene match: 4. Germline V gene data show CDR1 as SGHDN and CDR2 as FVKESK. CDR3 sequence: CASSQGTRGPEAFF. In nucleotides, the CDR3 is TGTGCCAGCAGCCAAGGTACCAGGGGGCCTGAAGCTTTCTTT.

This chain uses TRBV30 with TRBJ1-1; TRBD1 matches 7 bases. CDR3 length: 16 residues. Germline V lookup: CDR1 GTSNPN, CDR2 SVGIG (reference sequence). J was trimmed by 0 bases and V by 4 bases; bases with no gene match: 11. CDR3 DNA sequence: TGTGCCTGGACGTACAGGGGAGGCCGAATGAACACTGAAGCTTTCTTT. Its protein is CAWTYRGGRMNTEAFF.

The chain has TRBV18 and TRBJ1-1; D unclear. This CDR3 region has 15 residues. Germline V gene sequence: CDR1 KGHSH, CDR2 LQKENI. The V end lost 0 bases, the J end lost 4 bases, and 12 bases lay between the germline ends. In DNA form, the CDR3 reads TGTGCCAGCTCACCACCTTCAGGCGGGCCCACTGAAGCTTTCTTT. It codes for CASSPPSGGPTEAFF.

This chain joins TRBV25-1 and TRBJ2-3; 7 bases map to TRBD1. After removal of 8 bases from V and 2 bases from J, the junction contained 7 bases not matched to a gene. CDR3 length: 14 amino acids. Germline CDR1 and CDR2: MGHDK and SYGVNS. CDR3 DNA: TGTGCCAGCCGACAGGGCTCGGACACAGATACGCAGTATTTT. Translated: CASRQGSDTDTQYF.

For the CDR3, the DNA is TGTGCCAGCAGCGTTACAGAGCACACTGAAGCTTTCTTT. Its protein is CASSVTEHTEAFF. This chain connects TRBV9 to TRBJ1-1; D gene unclear. The CDR3 runs 13 residues. Per germline, CDR1 SGDLS and CDR2 YYNGEE. Deletions cut 2 bases from V and 3 bases from J, with 8 bases between.

This clone appeared a single time. The chain has TRBV19 and TRBJ1-1; 8 positions agree with TRBD1. In germline, CDR1 is LNHDA, CDR2 SQIVND (reference sequence). The CDR3 consists of 16 residues. V lost 3 bases and J lost 6; bases outside the gene matches: 12. In DNA form, the CDR3 reads TGTGCCAGTAGTATCCAGGACAGGGATTTTTTCGCTGAAGCTTTCTTT. Its protein is CASSIQDRDFFAEAFF.

The CDR3 sequence: CASSFRQPTNYGYTF. DNA for the CDR3: TGTGCCAGCAGCTTTCGACAACCTACTAACTATGGCTACACCTTC. The V call is TRBV5-4, the J call TRBJ1-2; no clear D gene. The CDR3 has 15 residues. Trimming took 2 bases from V and 0 from J, leaving 11 bases between them. Per germline, CDR1 SGHNT and CDR2 YYREEE (reference sequence).

The gene calls are TRBV7-6 and TRBJ2-5, with 10 nucleotides matching TRBD1. CDR1 is SGHVS and CDR2 is FNYEAQ in the germline V gene. There are 16 residues in the CDR3. J lost 0 bases, V lost 0 bases, and 1 base had no gene match. CDR3 coding DNA: TGTGCCAGCAGCTTAGCGACAGGGGGCTACCAAGAGACCCAGTACTTC. It is translated as CASSLATGGYQETQYF.

The V and J genes are TRBV3-1 (or the pseudogene TRBV3-2) and TRBJ2-3; 8 bases are shared with TRBD2. Per the germline V gene, CDR1 is LGHDT and CDR2 is YNNKEL (reference sequence). The CDR3 covers 15 residues. The junction had 8 bases not matched to a gene; V was cut back by 7 bases and J by 2 bases. The CDR3: CASKVAGGPTDTQYF. CDR3 sequence (DNA): TGTGCCAGCAAGGTCGCGGGGGGCCCCACAGATACGCAGTATTTT.

The V and J genes are TRBV12-3 or TRBV12-4 and TRBJ2-3; D possibly corresponds to TRBD2 (5 bases). The V and J ends lost 3 bases and 1 base respectively, with 5 bases between them. CDR3 length: 13 residues. The CDR3 sequence: CASSFGGTDTQYF. The CDR3 region has the DNA TGTGCCAGCAGTTTCGGGGGCACAGATACGCAGTATTTT.

V usage is TRBV28 and J usage is TRBJ1-1; D is possibly TRBD1 (5 bases). The CDR3 has 14 residues. Trimming shortened V by 3 bases and J by 3 bases, and 11 bases separated the two germline ends. CDR1 and CDR2 (germline): MDHEN, SYDVKM. The CDR3 DNA sequence: TGTGCCAGCAGTTTCCTCGGGGGAGACACTGAAGCTTTCTTT. This translates into CASSFLGGDTEAFF. Supplemented by reference TRBV28 and TRBJ1-1, the full variable domain reads DVKVTQSSRYLVKRTGEKVFLECVQDMDHENMFWYRQDPGLGLRLIYFSYDVKMKEKGDIPEGYSVSREKKERFSLILESASTNQTSMYLCASSFLGGDTEAFFGQGTRLTVV.

A single count supports this clone. The rearrangement joins TRBV2 to TRBJ1-5; tentative D call: TRBD1 (5 bases). The germline CDR1 and CDR2 sequences are SNHLY and FYNNEI. The CDR3 covers 13 residues. Trimming cost V 6 bases and J 6 bases, with 12 bases left between them. The CDR3: CASRTDQGQPQHF. The CDR3 DNA reads TGTGCCAGCAGGACCGACCAGGGTCAGCCCCAGCATTTT.

V usage is TRBV3-1 (or the pseudogene TRBV3-2) and J usage is TRBJ1-6; D remains ambiguous. Per germline, CDR1 LGHDT and CDR2 YNNKEL (reference sequence). V lost 1 base and J lost 9, with 4 bases in between. CDR3 length equals 12 residues. CDR3 amino acids: CASSQAGSPLHF. CDR3 nucleotide sequence: TGTGCCAGCAGCCAAGCAGGTTCACCCCTCCACTTT.